This is a list of T cell receptor beta chains from one sample in a study of blood T cell repertoires in COVID-19. This table comes from immunoSEQ multiplex PCR, and its TCRdb copy is limited to in-frame clones, with some not included. The sample includes about 220,000 clones, approximately 79% of them seen just once. Sequencing used peripheral blood. The receptors originated from a human donor in a cohort sampled during active COVID-19. CDR3s include the opening cysteine and the closing phenylalanine or tryptophan.

V	J	CDR3
TRBV19	TRBJ1-4	CASSIRSGRLNEKLFF
TRBV5-1	TRBJ2-1	CASSLGSAVSSYNEQFF
TRBV19	TRBJ2-7	CASSITGGETYEQYF
TRBV5-1	TRBJ2-3	CASSLFVLAGGDTQYF
TRBV27	TRBJ2-3	CASSPRDGKTDTQYF
TRBV5-1	TRBJ2-1	CASTPPGLAGAGEQFF
TRBV6-5	TRBJ2-7	CASSLQTGIQQYF
TRBV12-5	TRBJ2-3	CASGLFSGATDTQYF
TRBV7-6	TRBJ2-5	CASSRGLEETQYF
TRBV28	TRBJ1-5	CASSLNGQGLHQPQHF
TRBV5-1	TRBJ2-1	CASSLGVAGRDEQFF
TRBV6-5	TRBJ1-5	CASSPLRGNQPQHF
TRBV4-1	TRBJ2-5	CASSQEGTGGLETQYF
TRBV5-1	TRBJ1-1	CASSTSGGTEAFF
TRBV5-5	TRBJ1-1	CASRPDRSVPEAFF
TRBV2	TRBJ2-6	CASISRETSSGANVLTF
TRBV6-6	TRBJ2-7	CASSYAAYEQYF
TRBV27	TRBJ2-7	CASSRSDSGTYEQYF
TRBV6-5	TRBJ1-2	CASGGLVTVNGYTF
TRBV6-2/TRBV6-3	TRBJ2-5	CASSYATRRETQYF
TRBV5-4	TRBJ2-7	CASSLGAGSSYEQYF
TRBV30	TRBJ2-7	CAWSGTSGRASEQYF
TRBV24-1	TRBJ2-5	CATSVAGAETQYF
TRBV5-1	TRBJ1-3	CASSSAAGTASSGNTIYF
TRBV5-4	TRBJ2-7	CASSLELTSRYEQYF
TRBV28	TRBJ1-2	CASSSRGHGYTF
TRBV5-4	TRBJ2-4	CASGASGRHIQYF
TRBV29-1	TRBJ1-4	CSVGGGLGKLFF
TRBV5-1	TRBJ2-5	CASSLGTGLGFQETQYF
TRBV18	TRBJ2-3	CASSPHRGSTDTQYF
TRBV5-5	TRBJ1-5	CASSSGGNQPQHF
TRBV6-5	TRBJ1-1	CASSYSGAGAEAFF
TRBV7-7	TRBJ2-7	CASSLAEGASYEQYF
TRBV4-2	TRBJ2-3	CASSRRRQGTDTQYF
TRBV7-3	TRBJ2-1	CASSSLAGGLLNEQFF
TRBV5-8	TRBJ1-1	CASSLVGGAGGNTEAFF
TRBV5-8	TRBJ2-2	CASSRSRLAGNTGELFF
TRBV29-1	TRBJ2-7	CSTAQQGGGEQYF
TRBV14	TRBJ2-7	CASSRDRGGLYF
TRBV5-6	TRBJ1-2	CASSLGQAQGYGYTF
TRBV7-6	TRBJ2-2	CASSLAIAGGYTGELFF
TRBV3-1/TRBV3-2	TRBJ1-3	CASSQGKGLGGNTIYF
TRBV27	TRBJ1-5	CASRAALDRGRYQPQHF
TRBV14	TRBJ1-4	CASSQDLREEKLFF
TRBV9	TRBJ1-2	CASSATPEDSVSANYGYTF
TRBV30	TRBJ1-5	CAWSTILGGNRHSNQPQHF
TRBV5-4	TRBJ1-2	CASSWGLAASNYGYTF
TRBV6-2/TRBV6-3	TRBJ1-2	CASSFPGGYGYTF
TRBV11-2	TRBJ2-5	CASSTGAGPTGTQYF
TRBV6-5	TRBJ2-7	CASSSSGQGEGYEQYF
TRBV7-2	TRBJ2-3	CASSPSGAPGYACYF
TRBV5-5	TRBJ2-7	CASSLLFGLSNSYEQYF
TRBV5-4	TRBJ2-1	CASSLAYNEQFF
TRBV7-9	TRBJ2-2	CASSAQGAGELFF
TRBV5-1	TRBJ1-4	CASSLAGATSNEKLFF
TRBV27	TRBJ2-2	CASTPRGRGELFF
TRBV5-4	TRBJ1-4	CASRDKNEKLFF
TRBV2	TRBJ2-1	CASILTGSSYNEQFF
TRBV19	TRBJ2-7	CASSRSRGTGGPYEQYF